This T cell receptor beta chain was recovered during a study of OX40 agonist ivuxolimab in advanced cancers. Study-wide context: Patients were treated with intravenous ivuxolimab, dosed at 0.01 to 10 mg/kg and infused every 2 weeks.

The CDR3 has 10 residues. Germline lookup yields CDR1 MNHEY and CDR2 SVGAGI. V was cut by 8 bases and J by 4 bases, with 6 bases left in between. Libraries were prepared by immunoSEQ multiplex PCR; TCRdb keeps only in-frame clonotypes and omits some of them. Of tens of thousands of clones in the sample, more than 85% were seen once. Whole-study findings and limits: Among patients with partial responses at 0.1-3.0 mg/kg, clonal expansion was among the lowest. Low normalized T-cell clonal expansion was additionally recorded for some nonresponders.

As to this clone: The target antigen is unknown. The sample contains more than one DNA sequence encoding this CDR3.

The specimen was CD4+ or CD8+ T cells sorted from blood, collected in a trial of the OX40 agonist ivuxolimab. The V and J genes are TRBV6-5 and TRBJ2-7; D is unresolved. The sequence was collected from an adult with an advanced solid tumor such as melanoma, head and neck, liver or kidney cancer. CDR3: CASGTYEQYF. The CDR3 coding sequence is TGTGCCAGCGGAACTTACGAGCAGTACTTC.